A selection of T cell receptor beta chains follows, all from one sample in a study of blood T cell repertoires in COVID-19. The assay was immunoSEQ multiplex PCR, and TCRdb's table has in-frame clones only and misses some. The data show roughly 190,000 clones, nearly 90% seen once. The material sequenced was peripheral blood. Receptors were obtained from a woman aged 40 to 50 who had recovered from COVID-19. Both conserved end residues are part of each CDR3. The D gene is left open where the match is weak. Part of the rows lack a size; the others show once, few, many or a class for expanded clones.

TRBV15,TRBJ1-2,14,NA,NA,TGTGCCACCAGCAGAGAGTGGACACCCTCAGGCTACACCTTC,CATSREWTPSGYTF
TRBV9,TRBJ2-5,14,NA,TRBD1,TGTGCCAGCAGCGAGGACAGGGTGAGGGAGACCCAGTACTTC,CASSEDRVRETQYF
TRBV6-1,TRBJ2-1,18,few,TRBD2,TGTGCCAGCAGTGATTTGGGACTAGCGGGAGCAAGGTACAATGAGCAGTTCTTC,CASSDLGLAGARYNEQFF
TRBV27,TRBJ1-5,14,NA,NA,TGTGCCAGCAGTGCCCACAGGGCCAATCAGCCCCAGCATTTT,CASSAHRANQPQHF
TRBV18,TRBJ2-5,15,NA,TRBD1,TGTGCCAGCTCACCGGACAGGGGCTCTCAAGAGACCCAGTACTTC,CASSPDRGSQETQYF
TRBV10-3,TRBJ2-7,14,NA,TRBD1,TGTGCCATCAAGGTGGGCACAGGGGGCCGTCCTCAGTACTTC,CAIKVGTGGRPQYF
TRBV24-1,TRBJ2-3,16,once,TRBD2,TGTGCCACCAGTGATCCCGTGACCGGACGGGGGGTTACGCAGTATTTT,CATSDPVTGRGVTQYF
TRBV11-2,TRBJ2-1,16,many,TRBD1,TGTGCCAGCAGCTTAGTATCGGGGACAGGGGGCAATGAGCAGTTCTTC,CASSLVSGTGGNEQFF
TRBV27,TRBJ2-3,13,NA,NA,TGTGCCGCCTCCCCGATGGGGGCGCATACGCAGTATTTT,CAASPMGAHTQYF
TRBV7-9,TRBJ1-5,15,NA,TRBD1,TGTGCCAGCAGCTTACAGGGGGCGAGCAATCAGCCCCAGCATTTT,CASSLQGASNQPQHF
TRBV7-2,TRBJ2-2,16,NA,NA,TGTGCCAGCAGCTTATCTCCAGCGGTGCTGGGCGGGGAGCTGTTTTTT,CASSLSPAVLGGELFF
TRBV12-3/TRBV12-4,TRBJ2-1,13,NA,NA,TGTGCCAGCAGCATCGGACGGGGCAATGAGCAGTTCTTC,CASSIGRGNEQFF
TRBV28,TRBJ1-5,14,NA,TRBD1,TGTGCCAGCCATACCCAGGGGGCCAATCAGCCCCAGCATTTT,CASHTQGANQPQHF
TRBV7-2,TRBJ2-1,16,NA,NA,TGTGCCAGCAGGCCTCCTGGCGTCGGGTCCTACAATGAGCAGTTCTTC,CASRPPGVGSYNEQFF
TRBV3-1/TRBV3-2,TRBJ1-4,14,NA,NA,TGTGCCAGCAGCCAAAACAGGTATAATGAAAAACTGTTTTTT,CASSQNRYNEKLFF
TRBV3-1/TRBV3-2,TRBJ2-3,14,once,TRBD2,TGTGCCAGCAGCCACCCGTCACTAGCGGATACGCAGTATTTT,CASSHPSLADTQYF
TRBV9,TRBJ2-1,15,NA,TRBD2,TGTGCCAGCAGCGTAGACCCTAGCGGGAGGGATGAGCAGTTCTTC,CASSVDPSGRDEQFF
TRBV9,TRBJ2-7,13,NA,NA,TGTGCCAGCAGCGTAGGTCTTCAGTACGAGCAGTACTTC,CASSVGLQYEQYF
TRBV11-3,TRBJ2-7,14,once,NA,TGTGCCAGCAGCTTAGGCTCAGGGGACTACGAGCAGTACTTC,CASSLGSGDYEQYF
TRBV29-1,TRBJ2-1,18,few,TRBD2,TGCAGCGTTGAATGGTTACTAGCGGGAGGTCCCTCTTGGGGTGAGCAGTTCTTC,CSVEWLLAGGPSWGEQFF
TRBV7-9,TRBJ2-5,16,NA,NA,TGTGCCAGCACCTATACCGGATCGGCTGGAGACGAGACCCAGTACTTC,CASTYTGSAGDETQYF
TRBV19,TRBJ2-6,14,NA,NA,TGTGCCAGCCACTCCCTAACTGGGGCCAACGTCCTGACTTTC,CASHSLTGANVLTF
TRBV10-3,TRBJ1-1,14,NA,NA,TGTGCCATCAGTGGATTATCGGGGGACACTGAAGCTTTCTTT,CAISGLSGDTEAFF
TRBV7-9,TRBJ1-4,14,NA,NA,TGTGCCAGCAGCTCCCTGGCAGGTGATGAAAAACTGTTTTTT,CASSSLAGDEKLFF
TRBV2,TRBJ2-7,15,few,NA,TGTGCCGGAAACTTAGGGGGACTATCCGGTGGCGAGCAGTACTTC,CAGNLGGLSGGEQYF
TRBV2,TRBJ1-5,14,NA,NA,TGTGCCAGCAGCCAGACAGTTAGCAATCAGCCCCAGCATTTT,CASSQTVSNQPQHF